The sequence of this T cell receptor beta chain was determined in a study of control samples from healthy donors and cancer patients. Losses at the gene ends were 4 bases for V and 4 bases for J; bases not matched to a gene: 11. CDR1 is SGHKS, CDR2 YYEKEE, per germline (reference sequence). This CDR3 is built from 16 residues. Generated by immunoSEQ multiplex PCR, the TCRdb table keeps only in-frame clones and is missing some. The sample includes more than 65,000 clones, approximately 83% of them seen just once. The chain is built from TRBV5-5 and TRBJ2-4, with TRBD1 matching over 7 bases. This TCR derives from a man in his sixties in good health. Sequencing was performed on blood. CDR3 coding DNA: TGTGCCAGCAGCCTACTGACAGGGACCCTAAAAAACATTCAGTACTTC. It translates to CASSLLTGTLKNIQYF.